In its sample, the clone carrying this TCR beta chain was seen a few times. Its cognate antigen is unknown. The data stem from a study of early T cells in non-severe SARS-CoV-2 infection. On the study more broadly: Chains were unpaired, as sequencing was done on bulk RNA from unsorted whole blood.

cDNA molecules, individually, were tagged with unique molecular identifiers. TCRdb re-called the 5' RACE reads with MiXCR, one entry per CDR3 protein. The sample has 70,000 to 95,000 distinct CDR3 sequences, roughly 14% seen once. The germline gives CDR1 DFQATT, CDR2 SNEGSKA (reference sequence). Trimming took 1 base from V and 4 from J; bases not matched to a gene: 14. The CDR3 covers 19 residues. Study-level results: Reliance on VDJdb matching favored anti-spike CD8 responses; private and CD4 specificities were missed.

The sample consisted of whole blood. The clonotype comes from an adult who was a healthcare worker with PCR-confirmed SARS-CoV-2 infection or an uninfected control (not recorded which). The chain carries TRBV20-1 and TRBJ2-5; 14 bases map to TRBD2. DNA for the CDR3: TGCAGTGCTAGAGGGGAGTGGGGACTAGCGGGGGCCGGCCTAGAGACCCAGTACTTC. The encoded protein is CSARGEWGLAGAGLETQYF.